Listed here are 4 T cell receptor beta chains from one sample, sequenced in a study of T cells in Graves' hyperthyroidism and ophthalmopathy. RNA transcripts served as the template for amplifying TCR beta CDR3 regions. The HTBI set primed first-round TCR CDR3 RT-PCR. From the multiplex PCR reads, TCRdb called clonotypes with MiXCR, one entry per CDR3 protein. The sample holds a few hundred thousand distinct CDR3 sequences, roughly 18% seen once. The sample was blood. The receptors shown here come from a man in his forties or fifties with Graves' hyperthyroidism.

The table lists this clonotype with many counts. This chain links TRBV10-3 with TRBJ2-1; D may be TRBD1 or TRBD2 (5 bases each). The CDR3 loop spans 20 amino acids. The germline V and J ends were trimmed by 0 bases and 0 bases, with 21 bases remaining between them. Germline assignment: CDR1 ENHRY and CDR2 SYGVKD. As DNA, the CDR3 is TGTGCCATCAGTGAGTCGAGGGACGTAACGCGTATGAGCTCCTACAATGAGCAGTTCTTC. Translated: CAISESRDVTRMSSYNEQFF.

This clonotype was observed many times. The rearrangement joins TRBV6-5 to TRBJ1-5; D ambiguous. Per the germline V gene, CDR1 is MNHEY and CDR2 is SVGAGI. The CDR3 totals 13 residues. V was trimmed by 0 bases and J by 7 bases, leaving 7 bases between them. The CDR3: CASSYSVGQPQHF. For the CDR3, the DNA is TGTGCCAGCAGTTACTCAGTGGGACAGCCCCAGCATTTT.

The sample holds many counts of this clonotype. CDR3: CASGDSNSPLHF. CDR3 DNA sequence: TGTGCCAGTGGGGACAGTAATTCACCCCTCCACTTT. V and J are TRBV11-2 and TRBJ1-6; 7 nucleotides match TRBD1. This CDR3 contains 12 residues. Germline CDR1 reads SGHAT; CDR2 reads FQNNGV. V dropped 9 bases and J dropped 6; count of bases not matched to a gene: 2.

DNA of the CDR3: TGTGCCACCAGCAGAGGCCGAGGGGGAGATTCACCCCTCCACTTT. This sequence encodes CATSRGRGGDSPLHF. This chain uses TRBV15 with TRBJ1-6; weak D call: TRBD1 (6 bases). V was pared by 1 base and J by 8 bases, with 12 bases between. Germline V gene data show CDR1 as LNHNV and CDR2 as YYDKDF (reference sequence). The CDR3 is 15 residues long.